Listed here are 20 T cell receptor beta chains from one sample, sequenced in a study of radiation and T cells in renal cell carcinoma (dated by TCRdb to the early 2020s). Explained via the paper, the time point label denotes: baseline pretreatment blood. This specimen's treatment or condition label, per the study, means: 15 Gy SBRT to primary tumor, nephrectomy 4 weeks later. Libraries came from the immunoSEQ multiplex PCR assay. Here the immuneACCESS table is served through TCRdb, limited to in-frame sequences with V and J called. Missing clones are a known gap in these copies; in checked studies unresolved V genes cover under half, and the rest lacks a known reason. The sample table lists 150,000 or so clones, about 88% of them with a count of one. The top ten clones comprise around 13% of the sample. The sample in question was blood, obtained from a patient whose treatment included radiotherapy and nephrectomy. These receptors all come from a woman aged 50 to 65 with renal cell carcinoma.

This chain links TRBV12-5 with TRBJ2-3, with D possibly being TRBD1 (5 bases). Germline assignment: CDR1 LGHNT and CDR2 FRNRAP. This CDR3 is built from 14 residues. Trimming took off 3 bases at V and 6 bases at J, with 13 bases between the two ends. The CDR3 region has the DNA TGTGCTAGTGGTTTAGGACATGGAGAGGATACGCAGTATTTT. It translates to CASGLGHGEDTQYF.

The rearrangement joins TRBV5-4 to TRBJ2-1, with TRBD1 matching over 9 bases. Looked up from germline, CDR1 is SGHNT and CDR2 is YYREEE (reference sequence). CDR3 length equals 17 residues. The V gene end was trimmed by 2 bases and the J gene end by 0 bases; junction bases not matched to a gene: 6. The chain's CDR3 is CASSLRTGASSYNEQFF. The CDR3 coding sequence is TGTGCCAGCAGCTTACGGACAGGGGCTAGCTCCTACAATGAGCAGTTCTTC.

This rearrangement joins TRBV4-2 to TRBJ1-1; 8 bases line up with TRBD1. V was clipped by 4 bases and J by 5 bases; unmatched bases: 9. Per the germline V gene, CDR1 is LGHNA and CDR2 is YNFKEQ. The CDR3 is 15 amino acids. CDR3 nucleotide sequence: TGTGCCAGCAGCCGCGACAGGGGCTCTGGGACTGAAGCTTTCTTT. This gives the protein CASSRDRGSGTEAFF.

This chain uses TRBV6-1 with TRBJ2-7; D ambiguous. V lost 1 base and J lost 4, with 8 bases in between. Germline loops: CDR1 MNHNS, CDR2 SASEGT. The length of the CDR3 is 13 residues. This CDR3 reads CASSEGQPYEQYF. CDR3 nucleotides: TGTGCCAGCAGTGAAGGTCAGCCGTACGAGCAGTACTTC.

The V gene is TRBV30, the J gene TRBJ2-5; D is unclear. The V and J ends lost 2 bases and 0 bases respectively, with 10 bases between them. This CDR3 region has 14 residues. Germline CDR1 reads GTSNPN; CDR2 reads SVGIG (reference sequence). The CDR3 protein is CAWSPGPNQETQYF. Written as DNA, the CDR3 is TGTGCCTGGAGTCCCGGACCGAACCAAGAGACCCAGTACTTC.

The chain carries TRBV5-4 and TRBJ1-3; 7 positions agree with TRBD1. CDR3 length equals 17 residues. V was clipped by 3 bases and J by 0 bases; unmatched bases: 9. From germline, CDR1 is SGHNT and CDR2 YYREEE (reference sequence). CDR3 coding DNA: TGTGCCAGCAGCTCAACGGACCGGGACAGCTCTGGAAACACCATATATTTT. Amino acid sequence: CASSSTDRDSSGNTIYF. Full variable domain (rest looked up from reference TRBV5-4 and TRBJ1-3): ETGVTQSPTHLIKTRGQQVTLRCSSQSGHNTVSWYQQALGQGPQFIFQYYREEENGRGNFPPRFSGLQFPNYSSELNVNALELDDSALYLCASSSTDRDSSGNTIYFGEGSWLTVV.

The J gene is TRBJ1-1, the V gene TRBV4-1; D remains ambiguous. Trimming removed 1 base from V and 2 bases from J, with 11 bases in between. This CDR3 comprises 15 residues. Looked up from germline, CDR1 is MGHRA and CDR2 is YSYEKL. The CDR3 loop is CASSQVTGENTEAFF. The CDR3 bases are TGCGCCAGCAGCCAAGTTACCGGAGAAAACACTGAAGCTTTCTTT.

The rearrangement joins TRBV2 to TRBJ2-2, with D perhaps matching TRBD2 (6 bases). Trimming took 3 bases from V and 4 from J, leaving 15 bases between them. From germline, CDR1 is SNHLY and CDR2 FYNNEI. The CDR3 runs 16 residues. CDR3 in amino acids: CASSDGGVLSTGELFF. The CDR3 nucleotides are TGTGCCAGCAGTGACGGCGGGGTGTTAAGCACCGGGGAGCTGTTTTTT.

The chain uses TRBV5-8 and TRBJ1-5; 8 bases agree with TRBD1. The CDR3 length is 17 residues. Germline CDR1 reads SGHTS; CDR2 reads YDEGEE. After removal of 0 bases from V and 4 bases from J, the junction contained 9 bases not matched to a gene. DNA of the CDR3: TGTGCCAGCAGCTTGGTCTTCGGGACAGGTCGGAATCAGCCCCAGCATTTT. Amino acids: CASSLVFGTGRNQPQHF.

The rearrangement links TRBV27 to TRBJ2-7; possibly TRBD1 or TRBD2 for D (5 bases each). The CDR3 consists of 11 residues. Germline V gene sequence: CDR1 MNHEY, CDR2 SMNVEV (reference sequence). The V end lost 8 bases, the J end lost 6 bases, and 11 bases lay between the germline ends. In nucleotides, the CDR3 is TGTGCCAGCGGGGGTTTAGGCGAGCAGTACTTC. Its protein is CASGGLGEQYF.

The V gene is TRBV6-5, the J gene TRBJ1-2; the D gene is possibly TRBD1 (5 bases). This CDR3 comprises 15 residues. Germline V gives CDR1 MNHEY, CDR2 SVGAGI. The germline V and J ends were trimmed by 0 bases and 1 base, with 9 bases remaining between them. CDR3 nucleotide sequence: TGTGCCAGCAGTTACTCGGGGACCCATAACTATGGCTACACCTTC. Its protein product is CASSYSGTHNYGYTF.

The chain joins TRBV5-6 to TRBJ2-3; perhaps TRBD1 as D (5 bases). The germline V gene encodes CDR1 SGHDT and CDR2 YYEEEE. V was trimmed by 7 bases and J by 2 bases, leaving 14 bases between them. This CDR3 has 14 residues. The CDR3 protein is CASGRAGYTDTQYF. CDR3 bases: TGTGCCAGCGGCAGGGCAGGTTACACAGATACGCAGTATTTT. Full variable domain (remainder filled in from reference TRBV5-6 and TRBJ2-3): DAGVTQSPTHLIKTRGQQVTLRCSPKSGHDTVSWYQQALGQGPQFIFQYYEEEERQRGNFPDRFSGHQFPNYSSELNVNALLLGDSALYLCASGRAGYTDTQYFGPGTRLTVL.

The CDR3 coding sequence is TGTGCCATCAGGCCAGAGACAGGGAATAATGAGCAGTTCTTC. Translating it yields CAIRPETGNNEQFF. The chain carries TRBV10-3 and TRBJ2-1; the match to TRBD1 covers 7 bases. Germline trimming cut 6 bases from V and 7 bases from J; bases unmatched to any gene: 9. The CDR3 has 14 amino acids. Germline values: CDR1 ENHRY, CDR2 SYGVKD.

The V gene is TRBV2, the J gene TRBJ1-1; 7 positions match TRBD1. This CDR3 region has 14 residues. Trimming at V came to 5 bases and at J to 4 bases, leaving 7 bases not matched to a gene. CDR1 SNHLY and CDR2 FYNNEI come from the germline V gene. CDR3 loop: CASSPFGQATEAFF. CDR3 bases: TGTGCCAGCAGTCCTTTCGGACAGGCCACTGAAGCTTTCTTT.

CDR3: CASSDRTGKYGYTF. DNA of the CDR3: TGTGCCAGCAGCGATAGGACAGGGAAATATGGCTACACCTTC. The V gene is TRBV9, the J gene TRBJ1-2; 8 nucleotides agree with TRBD1. The CDR3 has 14 residues. Germline values: CDR1 SGDLS, CDR2 YYNGEE. V shed 3 bases and J 5 bases; nucleotides not matched to a gene: 6.

The CDR3 is CASSADTTGVSYEQYF. The CDR3 DNA sequence: TGTGCCAGCAGTGCAGACACTACAGGCGTCTCCTACGAGCAGTACTTC. V and J are TRBV6-1 and TRBJ2-7, with D possibly matching TRBD1 (5 bases). The CDR3 is 16 amino acids. V lost 4 bases and J lost 0, with 16 bases in between. CDR1 MNHNS and CDR2 SASEGT come from the germline V gene.

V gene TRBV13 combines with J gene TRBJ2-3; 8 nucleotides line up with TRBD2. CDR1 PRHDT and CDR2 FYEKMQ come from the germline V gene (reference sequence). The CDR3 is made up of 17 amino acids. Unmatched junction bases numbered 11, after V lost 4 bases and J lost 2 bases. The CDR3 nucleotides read TGTGCCAGCAGCTCGGTCGATAGCGGGGAAAACACAGATACGCAGTATTTT. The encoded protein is CASSSVDSGENTDTQYF.

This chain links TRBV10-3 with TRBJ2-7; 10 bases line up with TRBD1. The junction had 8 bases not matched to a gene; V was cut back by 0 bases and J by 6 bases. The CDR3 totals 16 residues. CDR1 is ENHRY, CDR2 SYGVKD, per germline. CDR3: CAISESLGTGAPEQYF. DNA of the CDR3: TGTGCCATCAGTGAGTCGTTGGGGACAGGGGCCCCCGAGCAGTACTTC.

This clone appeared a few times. The CDR3 protein is CASSRGLEPQHF. The CDR3, as DNA: TGTGCCAGTAGTAGGGGTTTGGAGCCCCAGCATTTT. V is TRBV19 and J is TRBJ1-5; no reliable D call. Trimming left V 4 bases short and J 8 bases short, with 9 bases between. There are 12 residues in the CDR3. Germline V gene sequence: CDR1 LNHDA, CDR2 SQIVND (reference sequence).

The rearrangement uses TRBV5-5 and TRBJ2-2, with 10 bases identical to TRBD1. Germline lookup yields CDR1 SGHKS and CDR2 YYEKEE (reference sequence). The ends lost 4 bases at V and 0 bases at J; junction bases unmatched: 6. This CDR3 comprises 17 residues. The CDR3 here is CASSPGTGVSNTGELFF. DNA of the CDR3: TGTGCCAGCAGCCCGGGGACAGGGGTATCGAACACCGGGGAGCTGTTTTTT.